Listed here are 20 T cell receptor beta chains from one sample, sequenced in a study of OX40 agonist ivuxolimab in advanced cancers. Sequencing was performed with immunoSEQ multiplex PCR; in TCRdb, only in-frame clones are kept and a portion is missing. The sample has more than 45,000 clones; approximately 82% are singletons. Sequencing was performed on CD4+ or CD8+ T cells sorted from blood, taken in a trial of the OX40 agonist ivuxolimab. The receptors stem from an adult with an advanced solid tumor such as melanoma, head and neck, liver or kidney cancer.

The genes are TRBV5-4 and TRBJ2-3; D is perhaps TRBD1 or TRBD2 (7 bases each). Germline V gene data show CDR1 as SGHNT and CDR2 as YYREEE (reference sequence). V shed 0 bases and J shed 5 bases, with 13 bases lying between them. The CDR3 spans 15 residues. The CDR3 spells CASSLAAGGVDTQYF. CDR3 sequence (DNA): TGTGCCAGCAGCTTGGCGGCAGGGGGGGTAGATACGCAGTATTTT.

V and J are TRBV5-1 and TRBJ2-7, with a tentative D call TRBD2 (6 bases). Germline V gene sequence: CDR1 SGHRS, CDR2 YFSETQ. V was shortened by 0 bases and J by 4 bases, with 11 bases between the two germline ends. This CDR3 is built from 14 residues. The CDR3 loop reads CASSLGGDSYEQYF. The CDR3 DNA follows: TGCGCCAGCAGCTTGGGAGGGGACTCATACGAGCAGTACTTC.

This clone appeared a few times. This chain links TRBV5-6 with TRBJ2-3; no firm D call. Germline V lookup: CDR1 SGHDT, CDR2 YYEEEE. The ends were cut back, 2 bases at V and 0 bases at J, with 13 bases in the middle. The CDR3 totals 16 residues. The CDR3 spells CASSLNWNSSTDTQYF. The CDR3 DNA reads TGTGCCAGCAGCTTAAACTGGAATTCGAGCACAGATACGCAGTATTTT.

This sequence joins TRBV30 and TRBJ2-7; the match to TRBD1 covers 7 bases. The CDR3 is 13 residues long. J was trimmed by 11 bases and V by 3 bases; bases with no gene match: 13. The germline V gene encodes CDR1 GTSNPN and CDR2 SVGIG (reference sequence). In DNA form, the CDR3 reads TGTGCCTGGAGAGATTCCCTTGCAGGGGGAGAGTACTTC. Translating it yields CAWRDSLAGGEYF.

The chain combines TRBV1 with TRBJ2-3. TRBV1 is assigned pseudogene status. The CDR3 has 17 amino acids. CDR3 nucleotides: TGCACCAGCAGCCAAGATCGAGGGGAGCCGGGGCCAGATACGCAGTATTTT. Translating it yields CTSSQDRGEPGPDTQYF.

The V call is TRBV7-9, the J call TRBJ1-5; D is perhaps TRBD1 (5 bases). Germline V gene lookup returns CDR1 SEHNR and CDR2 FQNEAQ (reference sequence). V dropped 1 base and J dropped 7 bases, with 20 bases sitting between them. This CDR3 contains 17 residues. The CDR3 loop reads CASSLVPVSRGDQPQHF. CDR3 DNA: TGTGCCAGCAGCTTAGTCCCTGTCAGCAGAGGGGACCAGCCCCAGCATTTT.

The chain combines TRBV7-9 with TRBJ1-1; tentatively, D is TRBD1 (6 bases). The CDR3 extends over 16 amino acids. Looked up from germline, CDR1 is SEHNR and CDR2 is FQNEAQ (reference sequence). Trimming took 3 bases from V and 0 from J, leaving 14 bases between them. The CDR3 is CASSFWLGTMNTEAFF. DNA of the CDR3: TGTGCCAGCAGCTTTTGGTTGGGGACAATGAACACTGAAGCTTTCTTT.

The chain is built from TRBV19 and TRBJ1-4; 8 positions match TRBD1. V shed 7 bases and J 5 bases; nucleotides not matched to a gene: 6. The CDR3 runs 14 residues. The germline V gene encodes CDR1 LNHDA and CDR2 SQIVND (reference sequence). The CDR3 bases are TGTGCCAGTAAACTGACAGGGGAAAATGAAAAACTGTTTTTT. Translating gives CASKLTGENEKLFF. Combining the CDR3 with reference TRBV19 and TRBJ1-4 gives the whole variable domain DGGITQSPKYLFRKEGQNVTLSCEQNLNHDAMYWYRQDPGQGLRLIYYSQIVNDFQKGDIAEGYSVSREKKESFPLTVTSAQKNPTAFYLCASKLTGENEKLFFGSGTQLSVL.

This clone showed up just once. CDR3 sequence: CASSPGQSYEQYF. The CDR3, as DNA: TGCGCCAGCAGCCCGGGACAGTCCTACGAGCAGTACTTC. The genes are TRBV5-1 and TRBJ2-7; 7 nucleotides match TRBD1. Germline values: CDR1 SGHRS, CDR2 YFSETQ. V trimming: 4 bases; J trimming: 1 base; junction bases outside the gene matches: 2. CDR3 length: 13 amino acids. Drawing the rest from reference TRBV5-1 and TRBJ2-7, the complete variable domain is KAGVTQTPRYLIKTRGQQVTLSCSPISGHRSVSWYQQTPGQGLQFLFEYFSETQRNKGNFPGRFSGRQFSNSRSEMNVSTLELGDSALYLCASSPGQSYEQYFGPGTRLTVT.

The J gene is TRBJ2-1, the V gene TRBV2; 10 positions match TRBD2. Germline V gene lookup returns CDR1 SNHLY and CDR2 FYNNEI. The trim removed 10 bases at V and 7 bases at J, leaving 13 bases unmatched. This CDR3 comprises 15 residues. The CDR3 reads CATTSSGRLGNEQFF. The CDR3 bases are TGTGCCACAACCTCTAGCGGGAGACTAGGAAATGAGCAGTTCTTC.

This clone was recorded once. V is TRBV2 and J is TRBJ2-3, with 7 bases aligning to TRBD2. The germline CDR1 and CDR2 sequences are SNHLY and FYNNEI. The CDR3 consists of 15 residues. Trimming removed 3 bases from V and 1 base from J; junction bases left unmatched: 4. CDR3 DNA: TGTGCCAGCAGTGAGGGGCTAGCGGGCACAGATACGCAGTATTTT. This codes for CASSEGLAGTDTQYF.

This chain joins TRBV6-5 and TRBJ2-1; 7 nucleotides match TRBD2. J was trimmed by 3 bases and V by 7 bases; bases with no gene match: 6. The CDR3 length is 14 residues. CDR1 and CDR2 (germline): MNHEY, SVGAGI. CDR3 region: CASKNGGIYNEQFF. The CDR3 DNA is TGTGCCAGCAAAAACGGGGGGATCTACAATGAGCAGTTCTTC.

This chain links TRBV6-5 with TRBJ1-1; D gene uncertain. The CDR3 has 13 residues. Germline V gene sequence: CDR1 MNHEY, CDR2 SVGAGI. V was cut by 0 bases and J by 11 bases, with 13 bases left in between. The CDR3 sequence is CASSYSNGLQAFF. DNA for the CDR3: TGTGCCAGCAGTTACTCGAACGGATTACAGGCTTTCTTT.

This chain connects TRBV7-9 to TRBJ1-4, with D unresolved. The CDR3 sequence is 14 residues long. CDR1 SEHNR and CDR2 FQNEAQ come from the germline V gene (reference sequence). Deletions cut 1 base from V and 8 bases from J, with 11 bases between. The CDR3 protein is CASSLGLRREKLFF. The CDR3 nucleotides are TGTGCCAGCAGCTTAGGCCTACGCCGGGAAAAACTGTTTTTT.

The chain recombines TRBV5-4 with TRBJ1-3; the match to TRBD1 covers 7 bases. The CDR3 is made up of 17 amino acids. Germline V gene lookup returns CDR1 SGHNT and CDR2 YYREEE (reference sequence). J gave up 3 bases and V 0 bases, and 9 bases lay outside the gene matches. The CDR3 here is CASSLGGRGSFGNTIYF. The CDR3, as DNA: TGTGCCAGCAGCTTGGGAGGCAGGGGGTCATTTGGAAACACCATATATTTT.

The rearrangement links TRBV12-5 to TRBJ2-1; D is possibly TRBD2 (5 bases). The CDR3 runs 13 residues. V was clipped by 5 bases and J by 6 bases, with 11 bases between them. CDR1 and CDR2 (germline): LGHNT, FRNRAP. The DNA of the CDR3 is TGTGCTAGTGGTGGACTTAGGATCAATGAGCAGTTCTTC. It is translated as CASGGLRINEQFF.

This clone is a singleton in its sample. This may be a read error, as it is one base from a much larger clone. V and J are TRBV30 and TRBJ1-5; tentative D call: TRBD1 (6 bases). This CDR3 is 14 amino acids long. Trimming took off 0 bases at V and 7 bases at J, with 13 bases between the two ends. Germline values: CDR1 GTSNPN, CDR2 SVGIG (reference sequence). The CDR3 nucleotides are TGTGCCTGGAGTGTAGGGGGGGCGGGGCAGCCCCAGCATTTT. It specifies CAWSVGGAGQPQHF.

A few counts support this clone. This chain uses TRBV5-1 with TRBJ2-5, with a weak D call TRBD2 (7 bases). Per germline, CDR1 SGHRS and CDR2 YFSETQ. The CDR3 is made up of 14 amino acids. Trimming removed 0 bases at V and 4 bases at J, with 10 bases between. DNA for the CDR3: TGCGCCAGCAGCTTGGTCGCGGGGGCAGAGACCCAGTACTTC. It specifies CASSLVAGAETQYF.

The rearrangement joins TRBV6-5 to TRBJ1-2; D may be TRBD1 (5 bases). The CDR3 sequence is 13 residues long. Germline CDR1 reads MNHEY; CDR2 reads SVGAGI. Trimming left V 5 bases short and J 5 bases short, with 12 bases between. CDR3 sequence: CASSESRGYGYTF. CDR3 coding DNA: TGTGCCAGCAGTGAGTCCCGGGGGTATGGCTACACCTTC.

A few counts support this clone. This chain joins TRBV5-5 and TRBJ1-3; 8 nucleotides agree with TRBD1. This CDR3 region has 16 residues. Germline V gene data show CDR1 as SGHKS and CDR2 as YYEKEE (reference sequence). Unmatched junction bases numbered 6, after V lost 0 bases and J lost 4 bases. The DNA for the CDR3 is TGTGCCAGCAGCTTGGAGGCAGGGGGCGCCGGAAACACCATATATTTT. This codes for CASSLEAGGAGNTIYF.